The 9 T cell receptor beta chains below were found in one sample sequenced in a study of blood T cell repertoires in COVID-19. Produced via immunoSEQ multiplex PCR; TCRdb's table is partial and in-frame only. Among some 330,000 clones, 88% were seen once, and the ten largest hold around 5%. Sequenced: PBMCs or T cells enriched from blood (not recorded which). These TCRs come from a man aged 25 to 40 who had recovered from COVID-19.

The chain uses TRBV28 and TRBJ1-5; the match to TRBD1 covers 9 bases. V dropped 6 bases and J dropped 7; count of bases not matched to a gene: 4. The CDR3 loop spans 13 amino acids. The V gene's germline CDR1 is MDHEN and CDR2 SYDVKM. CDR3 nucleotides: TGTGCCAGCAGCCGGGACAGGGACCAGCCCCAGCATTTT. Translated, it gives CASSRDRDQPQHF.

The chain uses TRBV27 and TRBJ2-5; D not certain. V was trimmed by 5 bases and J by 5 bases, leaving 15 bases between them. Per the germline V gene, CDR1 is MNHEY and CDR2 is SMNVEV (reference sequence). This CDR3 comprises 14 residues. The DNA for the CDR3 is TGTGCCAGCAGTGCCGCGACAAATGGGGAGACCCAGTACTTC. Residues: CASSAATNGETQYF.

CDR3 sequence (DNA): TGTGCCAGCAGCCTTAGCGGGGACACCGGGGAGCTGTTTTTT. Its protein product is CASSLSGDTGELFF. The rearrangement joins TRBV11-3 to TRBJ2-2, with 8 bases that match TRBD2. J lost 3 bases, V lost 5 bases, and 2 bases had no gene match. Per the germline V gene, CDR1 is SGHNT and CDR2 is YENEEA. The CDR3 extends over 14 amino acids.

The V and J genes are TRBV13 and TRBJ2-2, with 10 bases that match TRBD1. Trimming at V came to 5 bases and at J to 7 bases, leaving 10 bases not matched to a gene. Germline values: CDR1 PRHDT, CDR2 FYEKMQ (reference sequence). This CDR3 contains 16 residues. The CDR3 reads CASSPRGQGIVGELFF. The CDR3, as DNA: TGTGCCAGCAGCCCGAGGGGACAGGGGATAGTCGGGGAGCTGTTTTTT.

The chain couples TRBV6-5 to TRBJ1-2; 9 bases align to TRBD1. Per germline, CDR1 MNHEY and CDR2 SVGAGI. The V segment lost 5 bases and the J segment 7 bases; nucleotides outside the gene matches: 8. The CDR3 consists of 14 residues. Written as DNA, the CDR3 is TGTGCCAGCAGTCCGGGACAGGGTAGATTTGGCTACACCTTC. As protein: CASSPGQGRFGYTF.

The chain joins TRBV4-1 to TRBJ2-7, with 8 bases aligning to TRBD2. The V gene end was trimmed by 5 bases and the J gene end by 4 bases; junction bases not matched to a gene: 10. The CDR3 consists of 15 residues. Germline CDR1 reads MGHRA; CDR2 reads YSYEKL. The CDR3 nucleotides read TGCGCCAGCAGCTCGAAGACTAGCGCTAGTTACGAGCAGTACTTC. Translating gives CASSSKTSASYEQYF.

This rearrangement joins TRBV5-1 to TRBJ2-7, with 7 bases matching TRBD1. With V trimmed by 4 bases and J by 3 bases, 7 bases remained unmatched. The CDR3 is 14 residues long. Germline lookup yields CDR1 SGHRS and CDR2 YFSETQ. The CDR3, as DNA: TGCGCCAGCAGCCCCGTGACAGGGAACTACGAGCAGTACTTC. Translating it yields CASSPVTGNYEQYF.

The chain employs TRBV5-4 and TRBJ1-2; 11 bases fit TRBD1. Losses at the gene ends were 4 bases for V and 5 bases for J; bases not matched to a gene: 4. CDR3 length equals 14 residues. The germline V gene encodes CDR1 SGHNT and CDR2 YYREEE (reference sequence). The CDR3 region is CASSPGTGGYGYTF. The CDR3 DNA reads as TGTGCCAGCAGCCCCGGGACAGGGGGATATGGCTACACCTTC. Full variable domain (remainder filled in from reference TRBV5-4 and TRBJ1-2): ETGVTQSPTHLIKTRGQQVTLRCSSQSGHNTVSWYQQALGQGPQFIFQYYREEENGRGNFPPRFSGLQFPNYSSELNVNALELDDSALYLCASSPGTGGYGYTFGSGTRLTVV.

The V gene is TRBV28, the J gene TRBJ2-1; the match to TRBD2 covers 8 bases. The J segment lost 0 bases and the V segment lost 3 bases, leaving 4 bases of the junction unmatched. This CDR3 is built from 16 residues. The V gene's germline CDR1 is MDHEN and CDR2 SYDVKM. DNA for the CDR3: TGTGCCAGCAGTTTGTCGGGGGGGCTCTCCTACAATGAGCAGTTCTTC. This gives the protein CASSLSGGLSYNEQFF. Combining the CDR3 with reference TRBV28 and TRBJ2-1 gives the whole variable domain DVKVTQSSRYLVKRTGEKVFLECVQDMDHENMFWYRQDPGLGLRLIYFSYDVKMKEKGDIPEGYSVSREKKERFSLILESASTNQTSMYLCASSLSGGLSYNEQFFGPGTRLTVL.